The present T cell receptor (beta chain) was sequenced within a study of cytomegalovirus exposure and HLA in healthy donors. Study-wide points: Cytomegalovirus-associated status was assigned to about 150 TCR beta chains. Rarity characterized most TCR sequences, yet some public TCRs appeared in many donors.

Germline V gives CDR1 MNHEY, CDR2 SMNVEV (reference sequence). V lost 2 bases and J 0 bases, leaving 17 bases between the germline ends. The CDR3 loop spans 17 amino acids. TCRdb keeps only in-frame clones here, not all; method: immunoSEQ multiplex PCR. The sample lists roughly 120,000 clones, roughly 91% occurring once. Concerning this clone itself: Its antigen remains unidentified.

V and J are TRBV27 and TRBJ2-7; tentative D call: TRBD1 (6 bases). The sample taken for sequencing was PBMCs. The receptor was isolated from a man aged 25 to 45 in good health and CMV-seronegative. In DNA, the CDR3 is TGTGCCAGCAGTTTAAGCGCGACAGGAACCCTCTCCTACGAGCAGTACTTC. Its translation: CASSLSATGTLSYEQYF.